One sample yielded the 23 T cell receptor beta chains listed below, sequenced in a study of cytomegalovirus exposure and HLA in healthy donors. Primers included in the PCR were 60 Vbeta and 13 Jbeta primers. Profiled with immunoSEQ multiplex PCR; TCRdb holds only in-frame clones, not every one. The sample contains over 150,000 clones, 84% of which appear only once. The sample comprised PBMCs. The origin of the receptors is a boy aged 2-15 years in good health and CMV-seronegative.

This chain connects TRBV28 to TRBJ1-4; 8 bases map to TRBD1. With V trimmed by 6 bases and J by 7 bases, 19 bases remained unmatched. CDR1 is MDHEN, CDR2 SYDVKM, per germline. This CDR3 has 18 amino acids. The CDR3 DNA sequence: TGTGCCAGCAGCCCCCCGGACAGGGAGGTCGGGTTAGGTGAAAAACTGTTTTTT. Its translation: CASSPPDREVGLGEKLFF.

This clone was seen a single time. The rearrangement uses TRBV29-1 and TRBJ2-7; TRBD1 aligns across 12 bases. The J segment lost 5 bases and the V segment lost 7 bases, leaving 9 bases of the junction unmatched. This CDR3 has 14 amino acids. From germline, CDR1 is SQVTM and CDR2 ANQGSEA. The CDR3 protein is CSARDRGQLNEQYF. CDR3 bases: TGCAGCGCCAGGGACAGGGGGCAATTGAACGAGCAGTACTTC.

The genes are TRBV5-1 and TRBJ2-3; unclear D gene. Germline V CDR1 and CDR2: SGHRS, YFSETQ. Trimming took off 0 bases at V and 0 bases at J, with 5 bases between the two ends. The CDR3 is 14 residues long. CDR3 in DNA: TGCGCCAGCAGCTTGGAGAGGAGCACAGATACGCAGTATTTT. It translates to CASSLERSTDTQYF.

This clone turned up a few times. V usage is TRBV4-1 and J usage is TRBJ1-4; D call uncertain. Germline CDR1 and CDR2: MGHRA and YSYEKL. V was trimmed by 1 base and J by 4 bases, leaving 16 bases between them. The CDR3 has 17 residues. CDR3 sequence: CASSQVPAAPLNEKLFF. The CDR3 region has the DNA TGCGCCAGCAGCCAAGTACCCGCGGCCCCCCTTAATGAAAAACTGTTTTTT.

The V gene is TRBV5-4, the J gene TRBJ2-1, with 8 bases that match TRBD1. The CDR3 extends over 16 amino acids. The trim removed 2 bases at V and 7 bases at J, leaving 11 bases unmatched. Per germline, CDR1 SGHNT and CDR2 YYREEE (reference sequence). Here the CDR3 DNA reads TGTGCCAGCAGCTTCGAGGGACAGGCGTCGCGGAATGAGCAGTTCTTC. Translating it yields CASSFEGQASRNEQFF.

This chain links TRBV19 with TRBJ2-5; the match to TRBD1 covers 8 bases. This CDR3 comprises 15 residues. The V gene's germline CDR1 is LNHDA and CDR2 SQIVND (reference sequence). Unmatched junction bases numbered 5, after V lost 0 bases and J lost 5 bases. In DNA form, the CDR3 reads TGTGCCAGTAGTATAGATCAGACAGGGGATGAGACCCAGTACTTC. It codes for CASSIDQTGDETQYF. The full variable domain, rest sourced from reference TRBV19 and TRBJ2-5, is DGGITQSPKYLFRKEGQNVTLSCEQNLNHDAMYWYRQDPGQGLRLIYYSQIVNDFQKGDIAEGYSVSREKKESFPLTVTSAQKNPTAFYLCASSIDQTGDETQYFGPGTRLLVL.

The chain carries TRBV9 and TRBJ2-3, with 12 nucleotides matching TRBD2. Losses at the gene ends were 3 bases for V and 5 bases for J; bases not matched to a gene: 4. This CDR3 has 15 residues. Germline V gene data show CDR1 as SGDLS and CDR2 as YYNGEE. Here the CDR3 reads CASSGSSGRGDTQYF. For the CDR3, the DNA is TGTGCCAGCAGCGGTTCTAGCGGGAGGGGAGATACGCAGTATTTT.

The chain has TRBV5-1 and TRBJ1-3; weak D call: TRBD1 (5 bases). Germline V CDR1 and CDR2: SGHRS, YFSETQ. The CDR3 is 17 residues long. V lost 0 bases to trimming and J lost 2 bases, with 15 bases between them. The CDR3 DNA reads as TGCGCCAGCAGCTTGGCGGTTCCGGGGGGTACTGGAAACACCATATATTTT. Protein sequence: CASSLAVPGGTGNTIYF.

This chain connects TRBV7-8 to TRBJ2-7; 11 nucleotides agree with TRBD2. Germline V CDR1 and CDR2: SGHVS, FQNEAQ. After removal of 3 bases from V and 2 bases from J, the junction contained 6 bases not matched to a gene. The CDR3 is 16 amino acids. The CDR3 coding sequence is TGTGCCAGCAGCTTGACCTTAGCGGGAGGGACCTACGAGCAGTACTTC. Protein: CASSLTLAGGTYEQYF.

This clone was seen only once. The CDR3 spells CAISPGLAADEQFF. DNA of the CDR3: TGTGCCATCAGTCCGGGACTAGCGGCTGATGAGCAGTTCTTC. The J gene is TRBJ2-1, the V gene TRBV10-3; 11 bases are shared with TRBD2. This CDR3 region has 14 residues. The germline CDR1 and CDR2 sequences are ENHRY and SYGVKD. Unmatched junction bases numbered 5, after V lost 5 bases and J lost 8 bases.

This chain uses TRBV11-2 with TRBJ2-1; TRBD2 aligns across 8 bases. The CDR3 contains 16 residues. V was pared by 5 bases and J by 9 bases, with 15 bases of the junction left unmatched. Germline V gene lookup returns CDR1 SGHAT and CDR2 FQNNGV. CDR3: CASSPRLALNLGEQFF. The CDR3 coding sequence is TGTGCCAGCAGCCCAAGACTAGCGTTGAACCTAGGTGAGCAGTTCTTC.

This clone turned up a few times. This rearrangement joins TRBV5-1 to TRBJ2-7; D possibly corresponds to TRBD1 (6 bases). CDR3 length equals 14 residues. V dropped 7 bases and J dropped 5 bases, with 19 bases sitting between them. Germline V CDR1 and CDR2: SGHRS, YFSETQ. CDR3 sequence reads: CASADTGFPDEQYF. Here the CDR3 DNA reads TGCGCCAGCGCGGACACAGGGTTTCCAGACGAGCAGTACTTC.

This rearrangement joins TRBV18 to TRBJ2-6, with 7 bases matching TRBD1. CDR1 is KGHSH, CDR2 LQKENI, per germline. This CDR3 contains 15 residues. V lost 3 bases to trimming and J lost 1 base; unmatched junction nucleotides: 0. The DNA of the CDR3 is TGTGCCAGCTCACCGACAGGGTCTGGGGCCAACGTCCTGACTTTC. The encoded protein is CASSPTGSGANVLTF.

The chain has TRBV10-3 and TRBJ2-2; 7 nucleotides align to TRBD2. The ends lost 6 bases at V and 4 bases at J; junction bases unmatched: 11. Germline CDR1 ENHRY, CDR2 SYGVKD. The CDR3 sequence is 16 residues long. CDR3 loop: CAIRGLAGVGTGELFF. The CDR3 DNA follows: TGTGCCATCAGGGGGTTGGCGGGAGTCGGCACCGGGGAGCTGTTTTTT.

V gene TRBV19 combines with J gene TRBJ2-5, with 7 bases that match TRBD2. The CDR3 spans 15 residues. V lost 4 bases to trimming and J lost 7 bases; unmatched junction nucleotides: 12. From germline, CDR1 is LNHDA and CDR2 SQIVND (reference sequence). The CDR3 region has the DNA TGTGCCAGTAGTAGGAGGACTAGTGGGGGAGGGACCCAGTACTTC. Encoded protein: CASSRRTSGGGTQYF.

CDR3 coding DNA: TGTGCCAGCAGCCCCGACAGGGGGCATACCGGGGAGCTGTTTTTT. It codes for CASSPDRGHTGELFF. The chain has TRBV7-9 and TRBJ2-2, with 10 bases fitting TRBD1. This CDR3 has 15 residues. The V gene's germline CDR1 is SEHNR and CDR2 FQNEAQ (reference sequence). Trimming took 5 bases from V and 5 from J; bases not matched to a gene: 5.

This clone was observed a few times. The V and J genes are TRBV5-4 and TRBJ2-7; 12 bases align to TRBD2. The germline CDR1 and CDR2 sequences are SGHNT and YYREEE (reference sequence). The CDR3 loop spans 14 amino acids. The V gene end was trimmed by 4 bases and the J gene end by 4 bases; junction bases not matched to a gene: 3. The CDR3 DNA reads TGTGCCAGCAGCCTAGCGGGAGGGCCGTACGAGCAGTACTTC. Translated: CASSLAGGPYEQYF.

The chain combines TRBV30 with TRBJ2-3, with D perhaps matching TRBD1 (5 bases). Germline assignment: CDR1 GTSNPN and CDR2 SVGIG (reference sequence). This CDR3 region has 15 residues. V gave up 0 bases and J gave up 4 bases, with 14 bases separating them. The CDR3 sequence: CAWSVVSRGSDTQYF. CDR3 bases: TGTGCCTGGAGTGTAGTGAGTAGGGGATCAGATACGCAGTATTTT.

This chain uses TRBV9 with TRBJ2-5, with D possibly being TRBD2 (5 bases). The J call may be wrong; the DNA end is better matched by TRBJ2-7. The CDR3 consists of 15 residues. Per germline, CDR1 SGDLS and CDR2 YYNGEE. For the CDR3, the DNA is TGTGCCAGCAGCCCGGGGAAAGGGAGCTCCTACGAGCAGTACTTC. As protein: CASSPGKGSSYEQYF.

The CDR3 DNA is TGTGCCAGCAGCCTTACAGGGCTCACTGAAGCTTTCTTT. It translates to CASSLTGLTEAFF. The rearrangement joins TRBV9 to TRBJ1-1; D may be TRBD1 (6 bases). The germline gives CDR1 SGDLS, CDR2 YYNGEE. V was cut by 4 bases and J by 4 bases, with 11 bases left in between. The CDR3 contains 13 residues.

The chain joins TRBV28 to TRBJ1-1, with 7 nucleotides matching TRBD1. This CDR3 region has 18 residues. Per the germline V gene, CDR1 is MDHEN and CDR2 is SYDVKM. The V and J ends lost 1 base and 2 bases, in that order; junction bases with no gene match: 13. CDR3 sequence (DNA): TGTGCCAGCAGTTTATTGGGGGCTATTGGACAGGCCAACACTGAAGCTTTCTTT. Its protein product is CASSLLGAIGQANTEAFF. Together with reference TRBV28 and TRBJ1-1, the CDR3 gives the full variable domain: DVKVTQSSRYLVKRTGEKVFLECVQDMDHENMFWYRQDPGLGLRLIYFSYDVKMKEKGDIPEGYSVSREKKERFSLILESASTNQTSMYLCASSLLGAIGQANTEAFFGQGTRLTVV.

V is TRBV7-2 and J is TRBJ2-4, with D possibly matching TRBD1 (6 bases). Deletions cut 5 bases from V and 4 bases from J, with 12 bases between. This CDR3 has 14 residues. CDR1 is SGHTA and CDR2 is FQGNSA in the germline V gene. The chain's CDR3 is CASSPGQWKNIQYF. CDR3 in DNA: TGTGCCAGCAGCCCTGGACAGTGGAAAAACATTCAGTACTTC.

The chain is built from TRBV2 and TRBJ2-1; maybe TRBD2 (6 bases). In germline, CDR1 is SNHLY, CDR2 FYNNEI. There are 13 residues in the CDR3. Deletions cut 5 bases from V and 6 bases from J, with 11 bases between. The chain's CDR3 is CASSRERANEQFF. In nucleotides, the CDR3 is TGTGCCAGCAGTCGAGAGCGGGCCAATGAGCAGTTCTTC.